One and the same sample provided the 11 T cell receptor beta chains below, sequenced in a study of T-cell memory formation after mild COVID-19. TCRdb analysed the 5' RACE reads with MiXCR anew, one entry per CDR3 protein. The sample contains about 340,000 distinct CDR3 sequences, 10% to 15% of which appear only once. The sequencing sample was made of PBMCs or a T cell subset sorted from them (not recorded which). Receptors were obtained from a man younger than 35 who had mild COVID-19 (a few samples of this study predate the infection). Cell type and time point are not known.

This chain joins TRBV29-1 and TRBJ2-2; D may correspond to TRBD1 or TRBD2 (5 bases each). CDR1 SQVTM and CDR2 ANQGSEA come from the germline V gene. With 6 bases removed from V and 3 bases from J, the gap between germline ends came to 11 bases. CDR3 length equals 13 residues. CDR3 in amino acids: CSVPGRDTGELFF. The CDR3 nucleotides read TGCAGCGTGCCGGGACGGGACACCGGGGAGCTGTTTTTT.

This clonotype was seen at least ten times. The chain carries TRBV7-2 and TRBJ2-7; 9 nucleotides align to TRBD1. Trimming cost V 6 bases and J 3 bases; bases outside gene matches: 9. Germline V gives CDR1 SGHTA, CDR2 FQGNSA. The CDR3 is made up of 15 amino acids. CDR3 DNA: TGTGCCAGCAGTTACTCCGGGACAGGGAGCTACGAGCAGTACTTC. The encoded protein is CASSYSGTGSYEQYF.

This clonotype was counted between two and nine times. The gene calls are TRBV7-9 and TRBJ2-1; 13 bases agree with TRBD2. After removal of 2 bases from V and 0 bases from J, the junction contained 16 bases not matched to a gene. This CDR3 region has 22 residues. The germline V gene has CDR1 SEHNR and CDR2 FQNEAQ (reference sequence). The DNA of the CDR3 is TGTGCCAGCAGCTTACGCCCTCCCGGCAGGTGGACTAGCGGGGGCTCCTACAATGAGCAGTTCTTC. Residues: CASSLRPPGRWTSGGSYNEQFF.

This chain connects TRBV20-1 to TRBJ2-3, with D tentatively TRBD2 (6 bases). With 6 bases removed from V and 1 base from J, the gap between germline ends came to 17 bases. The CDR3 runs 15 residues. Germline lookup yields CDR1 DFQATT and CDR2 SNEGSKA (reference sequence). In DNA form, the CDR3 reads TGCAGTGCCCAGGCGGCTAGCGAGGGCACAGATACGCAGTATTTT. As protein: CSAQAASEGTDTQYF.

In this sample, this clonotype turned up a few times. The CDR3 region is CASRRTSSPEAFF. In DNA form, the CDR3 reads TGTGCCAGCAGACGGACATCTAGTCCTGAAGCTTTCTTT. This chain uses TRBV4-2 with TRBJ1-1, with TRBD1 as a possible D gene (5 bases). V was shortened by 6 bases and J by 6 bases, with 14 bases between the two germline ends. This CDR3 comprises 13 residues. Germline CDR1 is LGHNA and CDR2 is YNFKEQ.

The chain has TRBV6-1 and TRBJ2-7; 8 positions match TRBD1. Germline CDR1 is MNHNS and CDR2 is SASEGT. CDR3 size: 13 residues. J was trimmed by 5 bases and V by 8 bases; bases with no gene match: 8. CDR3 residues: CASRTGSVHEQYF. CDR3 DNA: TGTGCCAGCCGGACAGGGTCTGTCCACGAGCAGTACTTC.

The chain combines TRBV6-1 with TRBJ1-2; D is uncertain. The CDR3 contains 13 residues. The germline gives CDR1 MNHNS, CDR2 SASEGT. V was shortened by 6 bases and J by 6 bases, with 14 bases between the two germline ends. The CDR3 protein is CASSAILEDGYTF. DNA for the CDR3: TGTGCCAGCAGCGCGATCTTGGAGGATGGCTACACCTTC.

This clonotype has a handful of counts. The chain employs TRBV6-2 or TRBV6-3 and TRBJ2-7; D is unclear. V was cut by 8 bases and J by 5 bases, with 16 bases left in between. Per germline, CDR1 MNHEY and CDR2 SVGEGT. The CDR3 is 13 amino acids. The CDR3, as DNA: TGTGCCAGCGCGGACGACCTTCCCCACGAGCAGTACGTC. This encodes CASADDLPHEQYV.

This clonotype was picked up many times. The chain links TRBV7-6 to TRBJ2-5, with a tentative D call TRBD1 (5 bases). Trimming pared 3 bases from V and 1 base from J, leaving 6 bases between. This CDR3 has 13 amino acids. The germline V gene has CDR1 SGHVS and CDR2 FNYEAQ. The CDR3 DNA reads TGTGCCAGCAGCTTCACAGGCCAAGAGACCCAGTACTTC. Translating gives CASSFTGQETQYF.

This clonotype showed up just a few times. This chain connects TRBV10-3 to TRBJ2-5; D is possibly TRBD2 (5 bases). The V gene lost 2 bases and the J gene lost 0 bases, with 16 bases spanning the gap. CDR1 is ENHRY and CDR2 is SYGVKD in the germline V gene. This CDR3 region has 17 residues. The CDR3 sequence is CAISESKTTKYQETQYF. For the CDR3, the DNA is TGTGCCATCAGTGAGAGCAAGACTACAAAGTACCAAGAGACCCAGTACTTC.

This clonotype appeared a few times. V usage is TRBV12-3 or TRBV12-4 and J usage is TRBJ2-5, with D unclear. Trimming removed 2 bases at V and 6 bases at J, with 10 bases between. This CDR3 has 13 amino acids. The CDR3 protein is CASSLSAQKTQYF. The CDR3 bases are TGTGCCAGCAGTTTATCGGCACAGAAGACCCAGTACTTC.